The source of this TCR beta chain is a study of T-cell memory formation after mild COVID-19. Study-wide results and limits: Certain responding clones were present in pre-infection memory, suggesting participation of cross-reactive memory. Of the contracting clones, CD4+ ones lay mainly in CM and EM, and CD8+ ones in EMRA.

TCRdb re-derived calls from the 5' RACE reads in MiXCR, one entry per CDR3 protein. The sample contains approximately 410,000 distinct CDR3 sequences, under 25% of which appear only once. The table lists this clonotype with a few counts. Its specificity is not known. The germline V gene encodes CDR1 LGHNA and CDR2 YNFKEQ. This CDR3 has 17 residues. V shed 6 bases, J shed 4 bases, and the junction held 8 bases outside the gene matches. The chain joins TRBV4-2 to TRBJ2-3; 15 bases map to TRBD2. Input material: PBMCs or a T cell subset sorted from them (not recorded which). The receptor was isolated from an adult woman who had mild COVID-19 (a few samples of this study predate the infection). Cell type and time point are not known. CDR3 sequence: CASRWTSGGATADTQYF. CDR3 nucleotides: TGTGCCAGCAGATGGACTAGCGGGGGGGCCACCGCAGATACGCAGTATTTT.